Reported below is one T cell receptor beta chain. This receptor's antigen is unknown. Qualities for individual bases were not recorded, and no much larger clone is one base off. The CDR3 starts with the cysteine, ends with the phenylalanine, and has 16 residues. Only CDR3 DNA is held: 48 bases, read in frame from base 1. Looking up the germline V gene (reference sequence) yields CDR1 SEHNR and CDR2 FQNEAQ. V sheds 2 bases and J sheds 3 bases, leaving 16 bases between their ends. This sample stems from a study of T cell changes during pregnancy in multiple sclerosis (dated by TCRdb to the late 2010s). Notes on the research overall: The study looked at changes in the T cell repertoire across pregnancy in women with multiple sclerosis.

Libraries were built with the immunoSEQ multiplex PCR assay. In TCRdb, the immuneACCESS table is reduced to in-frame sequences with V and J assigned. These tables do not hold every clone; where another copy was compared, an unresolved V gene accounts for under half, and the others remain unexplained. Across this sample there are tens of thousands of clones, with roughly 92% seen only once. The top ten constitute 1.5% to 2.5% of the sample. The chain is assembled from TRBV7-9 and TRBJ2-5, with the identity of the D gene unclear. Material: peripheral blood, obtained in the third trimester of pregnancy. This TCR came from a female donor in good health, enrolled as a control in a pregnancy study. The nucleotide sequence is TGTGCCAGCAGCTTACGTACAACACCCAAAGAAGAGACCCAGTACTTC. This sequence encodes CASSLRTTPKEETQYF. With the rest looked up from the reference TRBV7-9 and TRBJ2-5 genes rather than sequenced, the full variable domain is DTGVSQNPRHKITKRGQNVTFRCDPISEHNRLYWYRQTLGQGPEFLTYFQNEAQLEKSRLLSDRFSAERPKGSFSTLEIQRTEQGDSAMYLCASSLRTTPKEETQYFGPGTRLLVL.